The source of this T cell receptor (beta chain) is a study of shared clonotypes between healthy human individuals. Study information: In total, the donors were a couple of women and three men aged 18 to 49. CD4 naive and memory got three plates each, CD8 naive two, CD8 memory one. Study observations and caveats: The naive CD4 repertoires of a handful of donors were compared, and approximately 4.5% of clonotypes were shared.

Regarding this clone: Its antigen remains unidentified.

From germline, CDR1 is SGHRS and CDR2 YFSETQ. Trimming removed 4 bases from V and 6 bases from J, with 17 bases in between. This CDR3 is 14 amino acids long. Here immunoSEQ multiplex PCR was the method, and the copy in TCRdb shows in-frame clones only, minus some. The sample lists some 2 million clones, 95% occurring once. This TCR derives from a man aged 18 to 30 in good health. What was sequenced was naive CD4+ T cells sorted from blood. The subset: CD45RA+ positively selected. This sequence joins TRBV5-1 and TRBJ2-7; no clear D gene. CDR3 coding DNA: TGCGCCAGCAGCCCCGACTCGAGCCTAGTCGAGCAGTACTTC. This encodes CASSPDSSLVEQYF.